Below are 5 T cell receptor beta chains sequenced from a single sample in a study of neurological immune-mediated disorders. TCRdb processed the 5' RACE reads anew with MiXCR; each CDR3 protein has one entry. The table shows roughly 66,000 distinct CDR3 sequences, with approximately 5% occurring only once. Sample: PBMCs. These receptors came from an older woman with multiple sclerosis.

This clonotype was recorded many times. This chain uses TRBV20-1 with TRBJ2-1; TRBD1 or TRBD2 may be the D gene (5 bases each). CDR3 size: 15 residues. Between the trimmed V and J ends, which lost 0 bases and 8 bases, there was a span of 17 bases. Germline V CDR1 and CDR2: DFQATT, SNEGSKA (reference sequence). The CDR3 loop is CSARDGVRGAHEQFF. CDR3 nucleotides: TGCAGTGCTAGAGATGGAGTGAGGGGCGCACATGAGCAGTTCTTC.

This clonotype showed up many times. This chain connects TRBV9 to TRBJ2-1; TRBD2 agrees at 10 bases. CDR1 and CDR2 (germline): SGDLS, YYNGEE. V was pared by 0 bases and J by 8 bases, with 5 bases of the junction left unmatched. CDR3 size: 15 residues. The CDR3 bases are TGTGCCAGCAGCGTAGGGCTAGCGGGAGAGGATGAGCAGTTCTTC. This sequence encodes CASSVGLAGEDEQFF.

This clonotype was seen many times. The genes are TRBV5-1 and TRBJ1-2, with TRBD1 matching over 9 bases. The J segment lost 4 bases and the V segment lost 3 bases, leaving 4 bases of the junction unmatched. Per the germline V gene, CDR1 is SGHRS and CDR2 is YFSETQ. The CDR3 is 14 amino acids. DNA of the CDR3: TGCGCCAGCAGCTCGGGACAGGGAGTCTATGGCTACACCTTC. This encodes CASSSGQGVYGYTF.

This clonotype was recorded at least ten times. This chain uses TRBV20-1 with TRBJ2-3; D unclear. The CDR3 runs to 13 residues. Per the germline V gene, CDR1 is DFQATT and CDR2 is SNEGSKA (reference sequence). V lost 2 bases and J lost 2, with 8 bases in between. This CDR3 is CSARLEDTDTQYF. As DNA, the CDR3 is TGCAGTGCTAGACTAGAGGACACAGATACGCAGTATTTT.

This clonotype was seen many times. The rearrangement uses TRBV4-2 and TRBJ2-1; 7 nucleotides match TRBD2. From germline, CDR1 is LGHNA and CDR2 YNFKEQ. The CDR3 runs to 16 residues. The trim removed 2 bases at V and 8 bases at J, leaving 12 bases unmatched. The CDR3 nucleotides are TGTGCCAGCAGCCAATCGGTCCTTGGGAGGGCCGATGAGCAGTTCTTC. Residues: CASSQSVLGRADEQFF.